The clone carrying this T cell receptor (beta chain) was detected only a few times. The CDR3 is made up of 15 amino acids. Per the germline V gene, CDR1 is SGHTS and CDR2 is YDEGEE. The ends were cut back, 0 bases at V and 5 bases at J, with 12 bases in the middle. The entry originates in a study of blood T cell repertoires in COVID-19. TCRdb keeps only in-frame clones here, not all; method: immunoSEQ multiplex PCR. The table includes fewer than 200,000 clones, 70% to 85% detected once. Across 24 US areas, participants ranged in age from about 18 to 90 years. Two negative PCRs, clearance, or symptom resolution were required of recovered Cohort 3 donors.

The TCR originated in a man in his fifties who had recovered from COVID-19. This chain links TRBV5-8 with TRBJ1-5; D call uncertain. The sequenced material came from PBMCs or T cells enriched from blood (not recorded which). CDR3 protein: CASSLEGGEHQPQHF. CDR3 coding DNA: TGTGCCAGCAGCTTGGAGGGCGGGGAACATCAGCCCCAGCATTTT.